What follows are 18 T cell receptor beta chains derived from one specimen sequenced in a study of cytomegalovirus exposure and HLA in healthy donors. PCR involved 60 Vbeta and 13 Jbeta primers. Profiling relied on immunoSEQ multiplex PCR, and the TCRdb table lists in-frame clones only, not all of them. The table includes more than 250,000 clones, around 90% detected once. What was sequenced was PBMCs. These TCRs come from a woman aged 18-30 years in good health and CMV-seronegative.

V gene TRBV6-5 combines with J gene TRBJ2-5, with TRBD2 matching 11 bases. The germline V gene encodes CDR1 MNHEY and CDR2 SVGAGI. Trimming cost V 0 bases and J 8 bases; bases outside gene matches: 8. The CDR3 covers 16 residues. CDR3 sequence (DNA): TGTGCCAGCAGTTACTCTAGCGGGGGGGGAGGGGAAACCCAGTACTTC. This gives the protein CASSYSSGGGGETQYF.

The V and J genes are TRBV5-6 and TRBJ1-4, with 7 bases fitting TRBD1. Looked up from germline, CDR1 is SGHDT and CDR2 is YYEEEE. CDR3 length equals 13 residues. V was clipped by 0 bases and J by 14 bases; unmatched bases: 7. The CDR3: CASSLAPTGLLFF. CDR3 DNA sequence: TGTGCCAGCAGCTTGGCCCCGACAGGGTTGCTGTTTTTT.

V gene TRBV7-9 combines with J gene TRBJ2-7; 10 bases match TRBD2. CDR3 length: 14 amino acids. The trim removed 3 bases at V and 3 bases at J, leaving 2 bases unmatched. Looked up from germline, CDR1 is SEHNR and CDR2 is FQNEAQ (reference sequence). The CDR3 region has the DNA TGTGCCAGCAGCTTGAGCGGGGGGGTCTACGAGCAGTACTTC. Translated, it gives CASSLSGGVYEQYF. Full variable domain (rest looked up from reference TRBV7-9 and TRBJ2-7): DTGVSQNPRHKITKRGQNVTFRCDPISEHNRLYWYRQTLGQGPEFLTYFQNEAQLEKSRLLSDRFSAERPKGSFSTLEIQRTEQGDSAMYLCASSLSGGVYEQYFGPGTRLTVT.

The rearrangement links TRBV6-6 to TRBJ1-4; D call uncertain. Deletions cut 8 bases from V and 6 bases from J, with 4 bases between. Germline CDR1 and CDR2: MNHNY and SVGAGI (reference sequence). This CDR3 has 10 residues. CDR3 sequence reads: CASRDEKLFF. The CDR3 DNA reads TGTGCCAGCCGGGATGAAAAACTGTTTTTT.

This clone was detected a few times. The V call is TRBV5-6, the J call TRBJ2-7; D remains ambiguous. There are 13 residues in the CDR3. The germline V and J ends were trimmed by 4 bases and 0 bases, with 8 bases remaining between them. Germline CDR1 is SGHDT and CDR2 is YYEEEE. The CDR3 region is CASSPISSYEQYF. CDR3 nucleotides: TGTGCCAGCAGCCCCATTAGCTCCTACGAGCAGTACTTC.

This chain connects TRBV7-2 to TRBJ2-5, with 7 bases aligning to TRBD1. After removal of 5 bases from V and 5 bases from J, the junction contained 14 bases not matched to a gene. CDR1 SGHTA and CDR2 FQGNSA come from the germline V gene. This CDR3 has 16 residues. CDR3 bases: TGTGCCAGCAGCCAAAGTGGGGCAGGGGGTTTGGAGACCCAGTACTTC. Translating gives CASSQSGAGGLETQYF. Using reference TRBV7-2 and TRBJ2-5 for the parts outside the CDR3, the full variable domain is GAGVSQSPSNKVTEKGKDVELRCDPISGHTALYWYRQSLGQGLEFLIYFQGNSAPDKSGLPSDRFSAERTGGSVSTLTIQRTQQEDSAVYLCASSQSGAGGLETQYFGPGTRLLVL.

V usage is TRBV6-6 and J usage is TRBJ1-2, with 8 positions matching TRBD1. In germline, CDR1 is MNHNY, CDR2 SVGAGI (reference sequence). V lost 5 bases, J lost 1 base, and 3 bases stayed unmatched. This CDR3 has 14 amino acids. The CDR3 spells CASSDRGLNYGYTF. The DNA for the CDR3 is TGTGCCAGCAGTGACAGGGGCCTTAACTATGGCTACACCTTC.

The chain combines TRBV2 with TRBJ1-5; possibly TRBD1 for D (6 bases). The CDR3 totals 17 residues. V gave up 4 bases and J gave up 0 bases, with 16 bases separating them. From germline, CDR1 is SNHLY and CDR2 FYNNEI. The chain's CDR3 is CASSVPGQTHSNQPQHF. CDR3 nucleotide sequence: TGTGCCAGCAGTGTACCTGGACAGACACATAGCAATCAGCCCCAGCATTTT.

This chain uses TRBV10-3 with TRBJ1-3; 9 positions match TRBD1. The CDR3 sequence is 20 residues long. CDR1 and CDR2 from the germline V gene are ENHRY and SYGVKD. V shed 4 bases, J shed 1 base, and the junction held 17 bases outside the gene matches. The CDR3 spells CAISVTGTGFWGASGNTIYF. For the CDR3, the DNA is TGTGCCATCAGTGTAACCGGGACAGGGTTTTGGGGGGCGTCTGGAAACACCATATATTTT.

This clone has a handful of counts. Additional DNA sequences in this sample encode the identical CDR3. J is TRBJ2-3 and V is TRBV19; 12 bases align to TRBD2. The CDR3 has 15 amino acids. After removal of 6 bases from V and 4 bases from J, the junction contained 5 bases not matched to a gene. Germline-derived CDR1 and CDR2 are LNHDA and SQIVND (reference sequence). For the CDR3, the DNA is TGTGCCAGTAGGCTGGCTAGCGGGGGGGCAGATACGCAGTATTTT. It specifies CASRLASGGADTQYF.

CDR3 sequence: CASIPQGAYEQYF. The CDR3, as DNA: TGTGCCAGCATACCCCAGGGGGCTTACGAGCAGTACTTC. The chain couples TRBV2 to TRBJ2-7; TRBD1 matches at 8 bases. The CDR3 spans 13 residues. Germline loops: CDR1 SNHLY, CDR2 FYNNEI. V lost 7 bases and J lost 4; bases outside the gene matches: 6. The entire variable domain, with the rest obtained from reference TRBV2 and TRBJ2-7, is as follows: EPEVTQTPSHQVTQMGQEVILRCVPISNHLYFYWYRQILGQKVEFLVSFYNNEISEKSEIFDDQFSVERPDGSNFTLKIRSTKLEDSAMYFCASIPQGAYEQYFGPGTRLTVT.

The J gene is TRBJ2-3, the V gene TRBV4-2; a weak D match, TRBD2 (5 bases). CDR3 size: 14 residues. Trimming removed 1 base from V and 6 bases from J, with 11 bases in between. Germline V gene data show CDR1 as LGHNA and CDR2 as YNFKEQ. In DNA form, the CDR3 reads TGTGCCAGCAGCCAAGCCGGGGATTCTGATACGCAGTATTTT. This encodes CASSQAGDSDTQYF.

The chain combines TRBV6-6 with TRBJ1-2; 10 nucleotides agree with TRBD1. V dropped 7 bases and J dropped 2; count of bases not matched to a gene: 7. There are 15 residues in the CDR3. Germline CDR1 and CDR2: MNHNY and SVGAGI (reference sequence). Here the CDR3 reads CASTGQGGTNYGYTF. The CDR3 DNA sequence: TGTGCCAGCACCGGACAGGGGGGGACCAACTATGGCTACACCTTC.

In this sample, this clone turned up once. V gene TRBV10-2 combines with J gene TRBJ1-1; unclear D gene. Germline-derived CDR1 and CDR2 are WSHSY and SAAADI. The CDR3 is 14 residues long. Trimming took 1 base from V and 1 from J, leaving 7 bases between them. CDR3 sequence (DNA): TGCGCCAGCAGTGAGTTGGCGGGGAACACTGAAGCTTTCTTT. Protein product: CASSELAGNTEAFF.

This rearrangement joins TRBV19 to TRBJ1-4; a possible D gene is TRBD1 (5 bases). The ends were cut back, 5 bases at V and 7 bases at J, with 11 bases in the middle. This CDR3 contains 13 residues. Germline V lookup: CDR1 LNHDA, CDR2 SQIVND (reference sequence). CDR3 loop: CASSGWGGEKLFF. The CDR3 nucleotides read TGTGCCAGTAGTGGATGGGGGGGTGAAAAACTGTTTTTT.

The rearrangement links TRBV7-8 to TRBJ2-2, with 12 bases aligning to TRBD2. CDR1 is SGHVS, CDR2 FQNEAQ, per germline. V was clipped by 1 base and J by 1 base; unmatched bases: 10. CDR3 length: 20 amino acids. In nucleotides, the CDR3 is TGTGCCAGCAGCTTAGATCCCGGAGGGGGACTAGCGGGGAACACCGGGGAGCTGTTTTTT. Encoded protein: CASSLDPGGGLAGNTGELFF.

The table lists this clone with a count of one. The rearrangement joins TRBV10-2 to TRBJ2-3; possible D gene TRBD2, 6 bases. Trimming pared 5 bases from V and 0 bases from J, leaving 12 bases between. The length of the CDR3 is 15 residues. Germline V gene sequence: CDR1 WSHSY, CDR2 SAAADI. CDR3 DNA: TGCGCCAGCAGTATCCAGCGGGTTAGCACAGATACGCAGTATTTT. Protein: CASSIQRVSTDTQYF.

The V and J genes are TRBV2 and TRBJ2-1, with 9 nucleotides matching TRBD2. There are 14 residues in the CDR3. V shed 3 bases, J shed 5 bases, and the junction held 2 bases outside the gene matches. CDR1 and CDR2 from the germline V gene are SNHLY and FYNNEI. CDR3 sequence: CASSETSGDNEQFF. In DNA form, the CDR3 reads TGTGCCAGCAGTGAGACTAGCGGTGACAATGAGCAGTTCTTC.